These 13 T cell receptor beta chains share one sample of origin, sequenced in a study of blood T cell repertoires in COVID-19. TCRdb's table, derived via immunoSEQ multiplex PCR, lists solely in-frame clones and lacks some. Of roughly 32,000 clones in the sample, about nine tenths were seen once. Sequenced input: peripheral blood. These receptor sequences come from a man aged 45-65 years with active or convalescent COVID-19.

This chain joins TRBV28 and TRBJ1-5; D unclear. Germline lookup yields CDR1 MDHEN and CDR2 SYDVKM. Trimming took 5 bases from V and 6 from J, leaving 17 bases between them. This CDR3 is 15 amino acids long. CDR3 coding DNA: TGTGCCAGCAGTCTGGCTCGGTTGGGGAGTCAGCCCCAGCATTTT. Protein product: CASSLARLGSQPQHF.

V and J are TRBV28 and TRBJ1-6, with TRBD1 matching over 8 bases. Losses at the gene ends were 8 bases for V and 6 bases for J; bases not matched to a gene: 12. There are 16 residues in the CDR3. The germline V gene has CDR1 MDHEN and CDR2 SYDVKM. The CDR3, as DNA: TGTGCCAGCTCTTCAGGGGGCGGATTAATTAATTCACCCCTCCACTTT. Translated: CASSSGGGLINSPLHF. Looking up the rest from reference TRBV28 and TRBJ1-6 gives the full variable domain: DVKVTQSSRYLVKRTGEKVFLECVQDMDHENMFWYRQDPGLGLRLIYFSYDVKMKEKGDIPEGYSVSREKKERFSLILESASTNQTSMYLCASSSGGGLINSPLHFGNGTRLTVT.

The J gene is TRBJ1-2, the V gene TRBV28; a possible D gene is TRBD1 (6 bases). This CDR3 has 13 amino acids. Germline V gene lookup returns CDR1 MDHEN and CDR2 SYDVKM. Trimming cost V 5 bases and J 2 bases, with 9 bases left between them. The CDR3 DNA follows: TGTGCCAGCAGTATTGACAGGAACTATGGCTACACCTTC. This encodes CASSIDRNYGYTF.

This chain joins TRBV28 and TRBJ1-2; D might be TRBD1 (5 bases). Trimming stripped 10 bases from V and 8 bases from J, with 14 bases between. In germline, CDR1 is MDHEN, CDR2 SYDVKM. The CDR3 runs to 11 residues. The CDR3 coding sequence is TGTGCCACGGGACTCTCCTTGGGCTACACCTTC. It specifies CATGLSLGYTF.

The chain joins TRBV6-4 to TRBJ2-3, with 14 nucleotides matching TRBD2. V dropped 6 bases and J dropped 4; count of bases not matched to a gene: 9. CDR3 length: 17 residues. Germline V CDR1 and CDR2: MRHNA, SNTAGT. CDR3 region: CASSRLAGGPGADTQYF. CDR3 bases: TGTGCCAGCAGCAGACTAGCGGGAGGGCCTGGGGCAGATACGCAGTATTTT.

The chain uses TRBV10-2 and TRBJ2-7; possibly TRBD2 for D (6 bases). The germline gives CDR1 WSHSY, CDR2 SAAADI. The CDR3 loop spans 17 amino acids. Deletions cut 6 bases from V and 0 bases from J, with 21 bases between. The CDR3 nucleotides are TGCGCCAGCAGGGAGGGTGTTGGTCTTAGGAGCTCCTACGAGCAGTACTTC. Translated, it gives CASREGVGLRSSYEQYF.

The rearrangement joins TRBV4-1 to TRBJ1-1; D unclear. V lost 0 bases, J lost 0 bases, and 17 bases lay in between. CDR1 and CDR2 from the germline V gene are MGHRA and YSYEKL. CDR3 length: 18 residues. Here the CDR3 reads CASSQEGRAGVMNTEAFF. The CDR3 DNA is TGCGCCAGCAGCCAAGAGGGGAGGGCTGGCGTTATGAACACTGAAGCTTTCTTT.

The CDR3 nucleotides read TGCGCCAGCAGCCGAGCGGGAGGGCCGGGCAATGAGCAGTTCTTC. Protein sequence: CASSRAGGPGNEQFF. V gene TRBV5-1 combines with J gene TRBJ2-1; 10 positions match TRBD2. Germline V gives CDR1 SGHRS, CDR2 YFSETQ. This CDR3 contains 15 residues. V trimming: 4 bases; J trimming: 6 bases; junction bases outside the gene matches: 7.

This clone was seen a few times. V and J are TRBV4-2 and TRBJ2-7; tentatively, D is TRBD1 (5 bases). The CDR3 has 16 residues. Germline assignment: CDR1 LGHNA and CDR2 YNFKEQ. V was shortened by 0 bases and J by 1 base, with 13 bases between the two germline ends. The CDR3 DNA is TGTGCCAGCAGCCAAGAAAAGGGGCTAGGATCCTACGAGCAGTACTTC. It codes for CASSQEKGLGSYEQYF.

This chain joins TRBV4-3 and TRBJ2-5, with TRBD1 as a possible D gene (6 bases). Germline V gene sequence: CDR1 LGHNA, CDR2 YSLEER. Deletions cut 0 bases from V and 2 bases from J, with 16 bases between. The CDR3 covers 17 residues. The CDR3 bases are TGCGCCAGCAGCCAAGATAACCACAGGGCGGCACAAGAGACCCAGTACTTC. Its protein product is CASSQDNHRAAQETQYF.

The chain is built from TRBV7-9 and TRBJ1-2; a weak D match, TRBD1 (5 bases). CDR1 and CDR2 from the germline V gene are SEHNR and FQNEAQ (reference sequence). With 0 bases removed from V and 3 bases from J, the gap between germline ends came to 11 bases. CDR3 length: 15 amino acids. This CDR3 reads CASSLAPGRHYGYTF. The DNA for the CDR3 is TGTGCCAGCAGCTTAGCGCCAGGGAGGCACTATGGCTACACCTTC.

This sequence joins TRBV2 and TRBJ2-1; D might be TRBD2 (6 bases). Trimming left V 7 bases short and J 7 bases short, with 11 bases between. CDR1 SNHLY and CDR2 FYNNEI come from the germline V gene. CDR3 length: 12 residues. The chain's CDR3 is CASIRLGNEQFF. CDR3 bases: TGTGCCAGCATACGACTAGGAAATGAGCAGTTCTTC.

The sample holds a few counts of this clone. The chain employs TRBV24-1 and TRBJ2-5; 11 bases are shared with TRBD1. The CDR3 is 15 residues long. The germline V gene has CDR1 KGHDR and CDR2 SFDVKD. Trimming at V came to 4 bases and at J to 4 bases, leaving 4 bases not matched to a gene. The CDR3 DNA follows: TGTGCCACCAGTGACCCGGGACAGGGGGGAGAGACCCAGTACTTC. It translates to CATSDPGQGGETQYF.